This T cell receptor beta chain is from a study of molecular identifiers for immune sequencing clone quantification. General study points: Effector cells kept over 99% of their molecules in clones above 20 RNA copies, while naive cells kept under 1% there. Highly expanded clone sizes could be underestimated through barcode sharing by identical TCR molecules.

V gave up 1 base and J gave up 1 base, with 7 bases separating them. Germline V gene sequence: CDR1 DFQATT, CDR2 SNEGSKA (reference sequence). The CDR3 contains 13 residues. This clonotype was picked up many times. No antigen is known for it. Naive CD8 T cells were sorted, and the gate applied was CD8+CD4-CCR7+CD45RA+. TCR libraries were built in bulk with a published protocol and specific TCR primers. TCRdb analysed the PCR reads with MiXCR anew, one entry per CDR3 protein. Here the sample spans 250,000 to 400,000 distinct CDR3 sequences, about 21% being singletons. The sequencing sample was made of naive CD8+ T cells from blood, with Jurkat cell RNA spiked in. Subset reported: FACS-sorted CD8+CD4-CCR7+CD45RA+ naive T cells. The chain has TRBV20-1 and TRBJ1-1; D not certain. This TCR was recovered from a human donor in good health. Some libraries in this study had Jurkat cell RNA spiked in. The CDR3 here is CSARGTGNTEAFF. The DNA for the CDR3 is TGCAGTGCTAGAGGAACGGGGAACACTGAAGCTTTCTTT.